The T cell receptor beta chain described here comes from a study of CD8 T cells in ankylosing spondylitis. Scientists made TCR beta libraries using quantitative 5'-RACE with molecular barcodes. From the 5' RACE reads, TCRdb called clonotypes with MiXCR, one entry per CDR3 protein. The profile shows 500,000 to 650,000 distinct CDR3 sequences, approximately 5% of them singletons. The CDR3 length is 14 residues. Trimming removed 3 bases at V and 0 bases at J, with 9 bases between. In germline, CDR1 is SGHDT, CDR2 YYEEEE. This clonotype was counted at least ten times. What it binds is not known. The study's findings and limits: Seemingly distinctive of ankylosing spondylitis blood was a TCR beta motif formed by eight highly homologous variants. Earlier authors reported some of these motif variants in reactive arthritis synovial fluid and blood. Reports say disease-linked clones showed up significantly more in matched ankylosing spondylitis synovial fluid. Disease-linked clones, CD8+, were relatively rare in peripheral blood.

Sequenced: blood, either unsorted or a sorted T cell fraction (not recorded which). V and J are TRBV5-6 and TRBJ1-1; D is unresolved. This TCR was sampled from a male donor with ankylosing spondylitis. For the CDR3, the DNA is TGTGCCAGCAGCTGGGCTCACCTGAACACTGAAGCTTTCTTT. It codes for CASSWAHLNTEAFF.